The 14 T cell receptor beta chains in this list originate from one sample, sequenced in a study of long-term antiretroviral therapy in people with HIV. Survey-level immunoSEQ v3.0 assays were run. Measured with immunoSEQ multiplex PCR; TCRdb has only the in-frame clones, and not every one. The sample comprises tens of thousands of clones, approximately 85% of which are singletons, and around 13% rests with the top ten. Sequences were derived from unsorted PBMCs, sampled 0.3 years after starting antiretroviral therapy. The receptors stem from a man aged 18 to 29 with HIV.

CDR3 DNA sequence: TGTGCCTGGAGTAGAGAGCAGGCGGAGACCCAGTACTTC. The encoded protein is CAWSREQAETQYF. The chain carries TRBV30 and TRBJ2-5; D gene ambiguous. This CDR3 is built from 13 residues. V was clipped by 2 bases and J by 5 bases, with 12 bases between them. Looked up from germline, CDR1 is GTSNPN and CDR2 is SVGIG (reference sequence).

The J gene is TRBJ2-2, the V gene TRBV9; 11 bases map to TRBD2. The CDR3 consists of 14 residues. J lost 5 bases, V lost 3 bases, and 0 bases had no gene match. Germline CDR1 is SGDLS and CDR2 is YYNGEE. CDR3 in amino acids: CASSGLAGTGELFF. The CDR3 DNA sequence: TGTGCCAGCAGCGGACTAGCGGGAACCGGGGAGCTGTTTTTT.

This rearrangement joins TRBV27 to TRBJ2-1; TRBD1 aligns across 7 bases. CDR3 length equals 15 residues. Germline V CDR1 and CDR2: MNHEY, SMNVEV (reference sequence). V lost 2 bases, J lost 2 bases, and 3 bases stayed unmatched. The CDR3: CASSLRTGTYNEQFF. CDR3 in DNA: TGTGCCAGCAGTTTAAGGACAGGCACCTACAATGAGCAGTTCTTC.

The chain carries TRBV13 and TRBJ2-2; 10 bases align to TRBD2. Germline V gene data show CDR1 as PRHDT and CDR2 as FYEKMQ (reference sequence). The CDR3 consists of 16 residues. The V and J ends lost 3 bases and 1 base, in that order; junction bases with no gene match: 2. The CDR3 nucleotides read TGTGCCAGCAGCTTCTTAGCGGGGGGGAACACCGGGGAGCTGTTTTTT. Residues: CASSFLAGGNTGELFF.

The chain combines TRBV6-6 with TRBJ2-7, with a weak D call TRBD2 (5 bases). Germline V gene sequence: CDR1 MNHNY, CDR2 SVGAGI (reference sequence). CDR3 length: 16 residues. V lost 7 bases and J lost 1, with 20 bases in between. The CDR3 sequence is CASTNEGVKSSYEQYF. CDR3 bases: TGTGCCAGCACCAACGAGGGTGTCAAGTCATCCTACGAGCAGTACTTC.

The gene calls are TRBV29-1 and TRBJ2-5, with D possibly being TRBD1 (6 bases). The germline V gene has CDR1 SQVTM and CDR2 ANQGSEA. Trimming took off 6 bases at V and 5 bases at J, with 13 bases between the two ends. This CDR3 region has 12 residues. The CDR3 nucleotides read TGCAGCGTCGATAGGGGGATGGAGACCCAGTACTTC. Amino acids: CSVDRGMETQYF.

V is TRBV18 and J is TRBJ1-1; D uncertain. The germline V gene has CDR1 KGHSH and CDR2 LQKENI. Trimming shortened V by 0 bases and J by 3 bases, and 14 bases separated the two germline ends. This CDR3 is 16 amino acids long. The CDR3 nucleotides read TGTGCCAGCTCACCACCCGGATCGGCGTCGGACACTGAAGCTTTCTTT. Protein product: CASSPPGSASDTEAFF.

Here the CDR3 reads CASSVVGGASYEQYF. CDR3 DNA: TGTGCCAGCAGTGTGGTAGGGGGAGCCTCCTACGAGCAGTACTTC. This chain joins TRBV2 and TRBJ2-7, with a weak D call TRBD1 (6 bases). CDR3 length: 15 residues. The germline CDR1 and CDR2 sequences are SNHLY and FYNNEI. V was shortened by 4 bases and J by 0 bases, with 13 bases between the two germline ends.

On this clone: Other DNA sequences in the sample encode the same CDR3. The chain is built from TRBV27 and TRBJ2-1, with 11 bases that match TRBD2. Unmatched junction bases numbered 1, after V lost 2 bases and J lost 4 bases. The CDR3 consists of 15 residues. Germline loops: CDR1 MNHEY, CDR2 SMNVEV (reference sequence). The CDR3 sequence is CASSLGTSGYNEQFF. The CDR3 nucleotides read TGTGCCAGCAGTTTAGGGACTAGCGGTTACAATGAGCAGTTCTTC.

This rearrangement joins TRBV6-5 to TRBJ1-4, with D perhaps TRBD1 (6 bases). The CDR3 loop spans 14 amino acids. Germline V gene sequence: CDR1 MNHEY, CDR2 SVGAGI. The V end lost 0 bases, the J end lost 7 bases, and 9 bases lay between the germline ends. CDR3 sequence reads: CASSYSRGREKLFF. Written as DNA, the CDR3 is TGTGCCAGCAGTTACTCCCGGGGGCGTGAAAAACTGTTTTTT.

The V and J genes are TRBV11-2 and TRBJ2-7; possible D gene TRBD2, 6 bases. V was trimmed by 5 bases and J by 3 bases, leaving 14 bases between them. In germline, CDR1 is SGHAT, CDR2 FQNNGV. CDR3 size: 14 residues. Written as DNA, the CDR3 is TGTGCCAGCAGCCCAGCGGTCGGGAGCTACGAGCAGTACTTC. Its protein product is CASSPAVGSYEQYF.

This clone was counted once. The chain is built from TRBV4-1 and TRBJ2-7; 9 nucleotides align to TRBD2. Trimming at V came to 1 base and at J to 4 bases, leaving 8 bases not matched to a gene. CDR1 MGHRA and CDR2 YSYEKL come from the germline V gene. The CDR3 runs to 16 residues. CDR3 DNA sequence: TGCGCCAGCAGCCAAGTTCATCTAGCGGGACCATACGAGCAGTACTTC. Translated: CASSQVHLAGPYEQYF.

This clone was counted once. The rearrangement links TRBV6-5 to TRBJ1-2; TRBD1 is a possible D gene (5 bases). V dropped 7 bases and J dropped 5 bases, with 14 bases sitting between them. CDR1 is MNHEY, CDR2 SVGAGI, per germline. This CDR3 has 13 amino acids. Written as DNA, the CDR3 is TGTGCCAGCACCATCGGGGGACTATATGGCTACACCTTC. This sequence encodes CASTIGGLYGYTF.

A few counts support this clone. CDR3 loop: CASSLIQGRKLFF. The CDR3 DNA sequence: TGTGCCAGCAGTCTCATACAGGGTAGAAAACTGTTTTTT. V and J are TRBV2 and TRBJ1-4; D is perhaps TRBD1 (6 bases). V gave up 5 bases and J gave up 10 bases, with 14 bases separating them. Germline V gene sequence: CDR1 SNHLY, CDR2 FYNNEI. The CDR3 is 13 residues long.